Here is one T cell receptor (beta chain) with its context. Trimming removed 7 bases at V and 3 bases at J, with 18 bases between. Germline CDR1 MNHNY, CDR2 SVGAGI (reference sequence). The CDR3 has 16 residues. This specimen comes from a study of shared clonotypes between healthy human individuals. About the research overall: Each donor's CD4 naive and CD4 memory cells filled three plates apiece, CD8 naive two, and CD8 memory one.

Per sorted-subset replicate PCR, input was approximately 180 ng DNA, representing around 30,000 T cell genomes. Sequencing used immunoSEQ multiplex PCR; TCRdb keeps in-frame clones, though not all of them. Counted here are about a million clones, about 75% occurring once; the ten biggest clones make up approximately 1.5%. CD45RA+ naive and CD45RA-negative memory subsets were separated from CD4+ cells. Sequenced: memory CD4+ T cells sorted from blood. As for subset: CD45RA-negative fraction. The chain combines TRBV6-6 with TRBJ2-2; D unclear. The TCR was taken from a man younger than 35 in good health. CDR3 in amino acids: CASTNSNRRDTGELFF. CDR3 in DNA: TGTGCCAGCACCAATAGCAACAGACGCGACACCGGGGAGCTGTTTTTT.